One and the same sample provided the 3 T cell receptor beta chains below, sequenced in a study of cytomegalovirus exposure and HLA in healthy donors. PCR primers comprised 60 Vbeta and 13 Jbeta primers. Some clones are missing from TCRdb's copy, which holds only in-frame ones; the method was immunoSEQ multiplex PCR. Of roughly 100,000 clones listed, 73% are singletons. Sample: PBMCs. Receptors originate from a man in his forties in good health and CMV-seronegative.

This chain joins TRBV29-1 and TRBJ2-3; 9 positions match TRBD2. This CDR3 is built from 20 residues. Trimming took 3 bases from V and 0 from J; bases not matched to a gene: 19. CDR1 is SQVTM and CDR2 is ANQGSEA in the germline V gene. The CDR3 DNA sequence: TGCAGCGTTGACAATCCGATGGAAGCGGGGGGCCCTTTTAGCACAGATACGCAGTATTTT. Translated, it gives CSVDNPMEAGGPFSTDTQYF.

The chain joins TRBV11-2 to TRBJ2-6; unclear D gene. Germline V gene sequence: CDR1 SGHAT, CDR2 FQNNGV. Trimming pared 2 bases from V and 0 bases from J, leaving 5 bases between. This CDR3 is built from 15 residues. The CDR3 is CASSLSGSGANVLTF. In nucleotides, the CDR3 is TGTGCCAGCAGCTTATCCGGCTCTGGGGCCAACGTCCTGACTTTC.

The V call is TRBV7-8, the J call TRBJ1-4; the match to TRBD1 covers 9 bases. The V gene end was trimmed by 5 bases and the J gene end by 8 bases; junction bases not matched to a gene: 12. The CDR3 has 16 amino acids. Germline V lookup: CDR1 SGHVS, CDR2 FQNEAQ. The CDR3 coding sequence is TGTGCCAGCAGCCCCCGCCGAGGACAGGGGTACGAAAAACTGTTTTTT. Translated, it gives CASSPRRGQGYEKLFF.